This T cell receptor (beta chain) originates from a study of regulatory T cells in long-lasting Graves disease. Study outcomes and limitations: Study was limited to peripheral blood, excluding thyroid tissue.

Many counts were recorded for this clonotype. The target antigen is unknown. The V and J ends lost 6 bases and 2 bases respectively, with 14 bases between them. The CDR3 contains 14 residues. Germline assignment: CDR1 SNHLY and CDR2 FYNNEI. Stated time point: persistent/refractory GD, antithyroid drugs over 5 years with positive TRAb. Scientists built the TCR library using RNA that was extracted from PBMCs. Construction of the TCR beta libraries employed iRepertoire HTBI primers in conjunction with Arm-PCR of CDR3 regions. MiXCR was run by TCRdb on the multiplex PCR reads, yielding one entry per CDR3 protein. The sample carries 420,000 or so distinct CDR3 sequences, 23% recorded once.

The sample consisted of peripheral blood mononuclear cells (PBMCs), taken when the disease was refractory, from a patient treated with antithyroid drugs. The chain joins TRBV2 to TRBJ2-7; D remains unclear. This sequence was found in a female donor with Graves disease. For the CDR3, the DNA is TGTGCCAGCAGATCCCGGCTAAGCCCCTACGAGCAGTACTTC. The encoded protein is CASRSRLSPYEQYF.